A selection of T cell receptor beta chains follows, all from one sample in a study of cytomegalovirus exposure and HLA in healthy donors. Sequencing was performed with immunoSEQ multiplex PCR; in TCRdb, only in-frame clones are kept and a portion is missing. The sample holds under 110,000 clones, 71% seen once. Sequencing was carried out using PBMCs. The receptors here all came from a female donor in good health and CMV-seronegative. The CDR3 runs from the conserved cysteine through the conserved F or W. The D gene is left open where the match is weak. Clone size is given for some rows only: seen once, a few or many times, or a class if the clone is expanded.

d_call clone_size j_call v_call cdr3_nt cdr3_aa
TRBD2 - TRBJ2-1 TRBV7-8 TGTGCCAGCAGCTTCTTAGCGGGGTGGAACAATGAGCAGTTCTTC CASSFLAGWNNEQFF
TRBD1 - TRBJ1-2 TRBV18 TGTGCCAGCTCCCGGACAGGGAAGAAGGTAAGCGGCTACACCTTC CASSRTGKKVSGYTF
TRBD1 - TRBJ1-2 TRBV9 TGTGCCAGCAGCGCCGGGACAGGGGGAACTAACTATGGCTACACCTTC CASSAGTGGTNYGYTF
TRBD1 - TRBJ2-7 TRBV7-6 TGTGCCAGCAGCGAGGACAGGGATTCCTACGAGCAGTACTTC CASSEDRDSYEQYF
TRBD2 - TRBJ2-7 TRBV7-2 TGTGCCAGCAGCTTAGTCGCTAGCGGGAGCCCCTACGAGCAGTACTTC CASSLVASGSPYEQYF
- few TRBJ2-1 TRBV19 TGTGCCAGTAGTATAGGGCAGCCCGGGGGTGAGCAGTTCTTC CASSIGQPGGEQFF
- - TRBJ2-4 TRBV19 TGTGCCAGTAGTCCTTTAGTAACAAGTCTCGGGTTAGCCAAAAACATTCAGTACTTC CASSPLVTSLGLAKNIQYF
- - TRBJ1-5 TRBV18 TGTGCCAGCTCACCACAGGGGAAGGATCAGCCCCAGCATTTT CASSPQGKDQPQHF
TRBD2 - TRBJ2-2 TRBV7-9 TGTGCCAGCAGCTTAAACCTAGCGGGAGATCCCGGGGAGCTGTTTTTT CASSLNLAGDPGELFF
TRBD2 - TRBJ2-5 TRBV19 TGTGCCAGTCGACCGGGACTAGCGGGAGAAGAGACCCAGTACTTC CASRPGLAGEETQYF
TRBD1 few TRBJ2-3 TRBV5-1 TGCGCCAGCAGCTTCGGAGACAGGGGGTGGACAGATACGCAGTATTTT CASSFGDRGWTDTQYF
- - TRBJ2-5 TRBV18 TGTGCCAGCTCTCCCCCGGGCGGGGAGACCCAGTACTTC CASSPPGGETQYF
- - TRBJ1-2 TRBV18 TGTGCCAGCTCACCAACTTCAGGGGCTAACTATGGCTACACCTTC CASSPTSGANYGYTF
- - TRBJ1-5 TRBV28 TGTGCCAGCAGACCCCACTTCGGGGGCAATCAGCCCCAGCATTTT CASRPHFGGNQPQHF
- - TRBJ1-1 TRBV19 TGTGCCAGTAACACACAGGGTGGGGTTACTGAAGCTTTCTTT CASNTQGGVTEAFF
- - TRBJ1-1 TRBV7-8 TGTGCCAGCAGCTTAGTGATCCAGGGTGAACCTGAAGCTTTCTTT CASSLVIQGEPEAFF
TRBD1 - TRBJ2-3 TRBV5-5 TGTGCCAGCAGCCTACAGGGGGATACGCAGTATTTT CASSLQGDTQYF
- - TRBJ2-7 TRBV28 TGTGCCAGCAGTTTCGGGGCAGGGGTGTATGTGGACTTC CASSFGAGVYVDF
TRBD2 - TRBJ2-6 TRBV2 TGTGCCAGCAGTGATAAGGCGGGAGATGGGGCCAACGTCCTGACTTTC CASSDKAGDGANVLTF
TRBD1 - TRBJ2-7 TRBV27 TGTGCCAGCGGACAGGGTGGCTCCTACGAGCAGTACTTC CASGQGGSYEQYF
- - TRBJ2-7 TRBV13 TGTGCCAGCAGCTTAGGGGGGCTTGCCTACGAGCAGTACTTC CASSLGGLAYEQYF
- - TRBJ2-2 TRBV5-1 TGCGCCAGCAGCCTTGAAGCCGAGGAGCTGTTTTTT CASSLEAEELFF
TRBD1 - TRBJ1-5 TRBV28 TGTGCCAGCAGTAATTTCCGGGACAGGGGGGGGGATAGCAATCAGCCCCAGCATTTT CASSNFRDRGGDSNQPQHF
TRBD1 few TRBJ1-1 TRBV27 TGTGCCAGCGTCCGGGACAGGGCAGCTTTCTTT CASVRDRAAFF
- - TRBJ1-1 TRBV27 TGTGCCAGCAGTTACCAGGGGATTACTGAAGCTTTCTTT CASSYQGITEAFF
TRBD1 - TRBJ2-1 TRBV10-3 TGTGCCATCAGCGCCGGACAGGGGACGGATGAGCAGTTCTTC CAISAGQGTDEQFF
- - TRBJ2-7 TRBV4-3 TGCGCCAGCAGCCAAGGTCGGACTGGCTCCTACGAGCAGTACTTC CASSQGRTGSYEQYF
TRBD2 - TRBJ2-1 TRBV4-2 TGTGCCAGCAGCCAAGCTGTGGGGTCTAGCGGGACCCTCTACAATGAGCAGTTCTTC CASSQAVGSSGTLYNEQFF
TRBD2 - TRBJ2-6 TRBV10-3 TGTGCCATCAGTGTTGGCGGGAGACTAGTTGGGGCCAACGTCCTGACTTTC CAISVGGRLVGANVLTF
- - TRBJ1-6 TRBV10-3 TGTGCCATCAGTGGTGGGAGCGCTGGTTCACCCCTCCACTTT CAISGGSAGSPLHF
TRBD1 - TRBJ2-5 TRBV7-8 TGTGCCAGCAGCTTAAATACGGGACAGGGTAAAGAGACCCAGTACTTC CASSLNTGQGKETQYF
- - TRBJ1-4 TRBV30 TGTGCCTGGAGCCTGGACCCGAGGGCTGAACTGTTTTTT CAWSLDPRAELFF
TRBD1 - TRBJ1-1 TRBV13 TGTGCCAGCAGCATTGTCGACAGGGTCACTGAAGCTTTCTTT CASSIVDRVTEAFF
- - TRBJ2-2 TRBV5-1 TGCGCCAGCAGCTTGGAATTCCTCACCGGGGAGCTGTTTTTT CASSLEFLTGELFF
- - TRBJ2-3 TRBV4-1 TGCGCCAGCAGCCAAGAGCGGGGACGGAGCACAGATACGCAGTATTTT CASSQERGRSTDTQYF
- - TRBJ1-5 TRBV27 TGTGCCAGCAGTTTACCTAATCAGCCCCAGCATTTT CASSLPNQPQHF
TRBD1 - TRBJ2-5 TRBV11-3 TGTGCCAGCAGCTTAGGGACAGGGTGGGAGACCCAGTACTTC CASSLGTGWETQYF
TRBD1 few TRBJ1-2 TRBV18 TGTGCCAGCTCACCAACAGGGGTGAGCTATGGCTACACCTTC CASSPTGVSYGYTF
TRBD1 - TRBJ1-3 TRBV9 TGTGCCAGCAGCGTAGGCGGGACAGTAGGAAACACCATATATTTT CASSVGGTVGNTIYF
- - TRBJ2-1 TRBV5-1 TGCGCCAGCAGCGTCCACAAGGGAGGCTCCTACAATGAGCAGTTCTTC CASSVHKGGSYNEQFF
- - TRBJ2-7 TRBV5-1 TGCGCCAGCAGCTTGGAAGGGCGAGGGCGCGGCGAGCAGTACTTC CASSLEGRGRGEQYF